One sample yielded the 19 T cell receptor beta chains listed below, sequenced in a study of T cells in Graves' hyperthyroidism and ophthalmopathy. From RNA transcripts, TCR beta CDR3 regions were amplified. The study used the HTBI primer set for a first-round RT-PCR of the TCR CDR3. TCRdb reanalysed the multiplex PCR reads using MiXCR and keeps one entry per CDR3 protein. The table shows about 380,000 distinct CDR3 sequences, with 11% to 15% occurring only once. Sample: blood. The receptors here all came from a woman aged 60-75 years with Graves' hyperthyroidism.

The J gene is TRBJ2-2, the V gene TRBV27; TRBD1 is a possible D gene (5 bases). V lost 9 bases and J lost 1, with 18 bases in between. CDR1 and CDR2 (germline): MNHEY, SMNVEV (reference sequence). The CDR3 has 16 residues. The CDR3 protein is CASRARIGENTGELFF. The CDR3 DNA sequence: TGTGCCAGTCGCGCGAGGATAGGGGAGAACACCGGGGAGCTGTTTTTT.

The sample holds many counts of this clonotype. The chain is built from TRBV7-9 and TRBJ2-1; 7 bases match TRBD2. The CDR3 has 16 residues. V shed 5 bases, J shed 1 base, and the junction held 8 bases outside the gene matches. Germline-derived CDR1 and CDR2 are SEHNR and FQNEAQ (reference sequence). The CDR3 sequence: CASSPILANSYNEQFF. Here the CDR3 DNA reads TGTGCCAGCAGCCCCATACTAGCGAATTCCTACAATGAGCAGTTCTTC.

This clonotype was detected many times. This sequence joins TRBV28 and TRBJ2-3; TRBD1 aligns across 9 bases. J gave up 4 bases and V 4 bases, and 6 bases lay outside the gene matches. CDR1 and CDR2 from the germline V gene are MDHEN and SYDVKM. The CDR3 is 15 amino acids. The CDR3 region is CASSSAGQGPDTQYF. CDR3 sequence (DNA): TGTGCCAGCAGTTCCGCGGGACAGGGACCAGATACGCAGTATTTT.

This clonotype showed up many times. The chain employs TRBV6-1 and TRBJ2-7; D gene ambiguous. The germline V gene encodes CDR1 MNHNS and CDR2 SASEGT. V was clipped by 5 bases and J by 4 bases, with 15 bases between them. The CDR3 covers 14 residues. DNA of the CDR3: TGTGCCAGCAGTCCCGGGCACACCACGTACGAGCAGTACTTC. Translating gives CASSPGHTTYEQYF.

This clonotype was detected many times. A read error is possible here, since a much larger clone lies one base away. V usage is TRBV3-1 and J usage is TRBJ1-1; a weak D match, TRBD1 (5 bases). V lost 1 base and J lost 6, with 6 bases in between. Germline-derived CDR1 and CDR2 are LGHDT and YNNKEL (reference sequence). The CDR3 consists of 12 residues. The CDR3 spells CASSQGGAEAFF. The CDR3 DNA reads TGTGCCAGCAGCCAAGGGGGGGCTGAAGCTTTCTTT.

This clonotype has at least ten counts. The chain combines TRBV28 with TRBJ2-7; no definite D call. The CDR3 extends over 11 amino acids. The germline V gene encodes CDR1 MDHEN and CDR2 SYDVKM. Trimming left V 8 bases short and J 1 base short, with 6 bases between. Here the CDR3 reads CASLGSYEQYF. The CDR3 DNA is TGTGCCAGCCTTGGGTCCTACGAGCAGTACTTC.

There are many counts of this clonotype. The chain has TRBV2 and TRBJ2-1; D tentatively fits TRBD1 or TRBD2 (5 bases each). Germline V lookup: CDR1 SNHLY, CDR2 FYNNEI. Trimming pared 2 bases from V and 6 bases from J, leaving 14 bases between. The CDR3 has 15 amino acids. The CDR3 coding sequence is TGTGCCAGCAGTGAACAGGGACGGCTTGCCAATGAGCAGTTCTTC. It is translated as CASSEQGRLANEQFF.

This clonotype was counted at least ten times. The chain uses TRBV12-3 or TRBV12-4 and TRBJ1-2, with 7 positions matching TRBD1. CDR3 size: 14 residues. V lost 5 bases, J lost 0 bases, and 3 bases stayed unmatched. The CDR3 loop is CASSGQGANYGYTF. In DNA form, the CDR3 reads TGTGCCAGCAGTGGCCAGGGGGCTAACTATGGCTACACCTTC.

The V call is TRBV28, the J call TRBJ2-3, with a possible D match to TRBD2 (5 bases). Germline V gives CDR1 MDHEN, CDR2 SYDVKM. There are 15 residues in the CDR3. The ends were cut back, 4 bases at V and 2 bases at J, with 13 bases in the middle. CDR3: CASSSSGYDTDTQYF. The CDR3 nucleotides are TGTGCCAGCAGTTCGTCGGGATATGACACAGATACGCAGTATTTT.

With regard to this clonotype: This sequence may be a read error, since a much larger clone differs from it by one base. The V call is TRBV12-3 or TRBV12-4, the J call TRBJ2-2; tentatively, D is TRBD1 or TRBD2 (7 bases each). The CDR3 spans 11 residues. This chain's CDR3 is CTSGDSGELFF. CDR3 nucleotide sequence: TGTACCAGCGGGGACAGCGGGGAGCTGTTTTTT.

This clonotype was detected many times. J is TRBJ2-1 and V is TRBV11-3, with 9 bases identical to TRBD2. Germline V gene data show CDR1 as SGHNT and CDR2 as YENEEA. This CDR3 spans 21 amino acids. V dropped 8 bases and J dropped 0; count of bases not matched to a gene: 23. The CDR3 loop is CASYGGLRRASGTSSYNEQFF. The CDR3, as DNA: TGTGCCAGCTACGGCGGTCTTAGGAGGGCTAGCGGGACCAGCTCCTACAATGAGCAGTTCTTC.

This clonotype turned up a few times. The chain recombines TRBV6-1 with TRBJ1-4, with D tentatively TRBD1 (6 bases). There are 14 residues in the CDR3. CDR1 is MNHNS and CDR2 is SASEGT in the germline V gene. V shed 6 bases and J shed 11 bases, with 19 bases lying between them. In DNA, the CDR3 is TGTGCCAGCAGCAGGGACAACTCCCTTCCGAAACTGTTTTTT. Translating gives CASSRDNSLPKLFF.

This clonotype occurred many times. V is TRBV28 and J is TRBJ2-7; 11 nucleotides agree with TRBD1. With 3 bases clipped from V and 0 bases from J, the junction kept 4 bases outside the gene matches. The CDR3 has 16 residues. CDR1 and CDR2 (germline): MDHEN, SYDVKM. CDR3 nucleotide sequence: TGTGCCAGCAGTTTGCCCGGACAGGGGGCCTCCTACGAGCAGTACTTC. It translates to CASSLPGQGASYEQYF.

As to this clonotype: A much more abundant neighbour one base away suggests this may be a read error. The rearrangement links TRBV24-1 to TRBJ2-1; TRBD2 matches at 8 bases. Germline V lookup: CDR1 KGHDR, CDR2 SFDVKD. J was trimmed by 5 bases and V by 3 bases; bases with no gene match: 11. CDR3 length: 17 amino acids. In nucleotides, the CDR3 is TGTGCCACCAGTGATCCCCGGGGGGGAGGCACCCACAATGAGCAGTTCTTC. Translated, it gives CATSDPRGGGTHNEQFF.

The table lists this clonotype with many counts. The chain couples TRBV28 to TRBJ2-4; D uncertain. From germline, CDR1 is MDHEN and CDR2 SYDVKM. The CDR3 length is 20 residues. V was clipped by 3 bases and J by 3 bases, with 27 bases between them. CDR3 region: CASSFGPRGRKLRLKNIQYF. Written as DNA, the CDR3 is TGTGCCAGCAGTTTTGGTCCCCGTGGGCGAAAGCTCCGGCTCAAAAACATTCAGTACTTC.

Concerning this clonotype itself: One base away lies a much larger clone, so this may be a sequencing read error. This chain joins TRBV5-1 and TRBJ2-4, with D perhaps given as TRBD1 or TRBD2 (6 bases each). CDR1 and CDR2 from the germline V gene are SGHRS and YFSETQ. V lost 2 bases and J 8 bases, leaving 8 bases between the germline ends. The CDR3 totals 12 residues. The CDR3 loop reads CASSLRGDIQYF. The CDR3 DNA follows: TGCGCCAGCAGCTTAAGGGGGGACATTCAGTACTTC. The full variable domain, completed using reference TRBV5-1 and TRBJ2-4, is KAGVTQTPRYLIKTRGQQVTLSCSPISGHRSVSWYQQTPGQGLQFLFEYFSETQRNKGNFPGRFSGRQFSNSRSEMNVSTLELGDSALYLCASSLRGDIQYFGAGTRLSVL.

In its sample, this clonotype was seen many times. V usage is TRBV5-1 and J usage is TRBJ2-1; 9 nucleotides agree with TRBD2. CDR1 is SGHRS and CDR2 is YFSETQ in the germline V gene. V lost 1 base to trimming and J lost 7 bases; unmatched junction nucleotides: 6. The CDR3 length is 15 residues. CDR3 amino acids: CASSLRASGKNEQFF. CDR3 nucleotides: TGCGCCAGCAGCTTGAGGGCTAGCGGGAAGAATGAGCAGTTCTTC.

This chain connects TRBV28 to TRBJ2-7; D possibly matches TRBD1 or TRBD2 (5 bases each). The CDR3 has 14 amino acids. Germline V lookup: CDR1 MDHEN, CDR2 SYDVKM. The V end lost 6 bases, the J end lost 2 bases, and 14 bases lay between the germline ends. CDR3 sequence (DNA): TGTGCCAGCAGACGGGACGGCAAGACCTACGAGCAGTACTTC. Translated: CASRRDGKTYEQYF.

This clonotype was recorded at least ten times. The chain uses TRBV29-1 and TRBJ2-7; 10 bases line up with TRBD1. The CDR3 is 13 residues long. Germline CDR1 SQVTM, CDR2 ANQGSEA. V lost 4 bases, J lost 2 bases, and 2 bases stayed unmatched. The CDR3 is CSVVGQGTYEQYF. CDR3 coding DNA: TGCAGCGTTGTGGGACAGGGGACCTACGAGCAGTACTTC.